These T cell receptor beta chains were read from a single sample in a study of CXCR3-negative and CXCR3-positive naive CD8 T cells. TCRdb re-analyzed the 5' RACE reads; it lists each CDR3 protein once, without DNA. This sample's table reports tens of thousands of distinct CDR3 sequences. Material: memory CD8+ T cells from blood. Receptor source: a human donor in good health. Some clones in this sample may be carry-over from other donors' samples. Each CDR3 is given with its conserved first and last residue.

j_call v_call cdr3_aa
TRBJ2-1 TRBV10-1 CASSVNNEQFF
TRBJ2-1 TRBV14 CASSQVAGSSYNEQFF
TRBJ2-2 TRBV7-9 CASSSHEISGRATGELFF
TRBJ2-3 TRBV7-2 CASSPSGGPTDTQYF
TRBJ2-7 TRBV29-1 CSAIDRGRGYEQYF
TRBJ2-2 TRBV28 CASAPQGPGELFF
TRBJ2-2 TRBV29-1 CSVEGGIGELFF
TRBJ1-3 TRBV6-5 CASSPGPGNTIYF
TRBJ2-2 TRBV12-3/TRBV12-4 CASSSPAGSGELFF
TRBJ2-7 TRBV29-1 CSVVESLRAEQYF
TRBJ2-7 TRBV9 CASSPRDVRSSAYEQYF
TRBJ2-1 TRBV6-2/TRBV6-3 CASSIGLAGRLSEQFF
TRBJ2-1 TRBV9 CASSATWANEQFF
TRBJ1-1 TRBV29-1 CSVEGFGVSGTEAFF
TRBJ2-3 TRBV20-1 CSARGVPGTDTQYF
TRBJ2-7 TRBV29-1 CSVGSGGFYEQYF
TRBJ2-2 TRBV20-1 CSAWPGLAYMTGELFF
TRBJ2-5 TRBV13 CASSSMEGRAQETQYF
TRBJ2-7 TRBV7-6 CASSGKIGALSYEQYF
TRBJ2-5 TRBV6-2/TRBV6-3 CASSPLPHGQGGQETQYF
TRBJ2-3 TRBV6-2/TRBV6-3 CAATLGGPDTQYF
TRBJ2-2 TRBV29-1 CSVEALDRGTAGELFF
TRBJ2-7 TRBV4-3 CASSQGGHSSYEQYF
TRBJ2-1 TRBV29-1 CSVAAKRVDEQFF
TRBJ1-2 TRBV5-5 CASSLEADLYGYTF
TRBJ2-1 TRBV6-5 CASTPGQEYNEQFF
TRBJ2-4 TRBV4-1 CASSQQGLENIQYF
TRBJ1-1 TRBV11-2 CASSLAGQGGTEAFF
TRBJ2-1 TRBV14 CASGPETPYNEQFF
TRBJ2-5 TRBV28 CASSLIQETQYF
TRBJ1-2 TRBV25-1 CPSSPQGESSGYTF